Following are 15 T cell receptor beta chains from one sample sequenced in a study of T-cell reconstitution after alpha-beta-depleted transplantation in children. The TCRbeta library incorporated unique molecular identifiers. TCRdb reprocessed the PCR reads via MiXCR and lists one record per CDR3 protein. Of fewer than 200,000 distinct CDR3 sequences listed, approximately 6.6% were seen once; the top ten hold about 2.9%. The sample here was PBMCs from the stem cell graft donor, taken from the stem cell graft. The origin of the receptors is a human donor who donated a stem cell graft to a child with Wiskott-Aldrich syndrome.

The CDR3 protein is CASSLGRWNTEAFF. For the CDR3, the DNA is TGTGCCAGCAGCTTGGGCAGATGGAACACTGAAGCTTTCTTT. The genes are TRBV7-2 and TRBJ1-1; D call uncertain. CDR3 length: 14 residues. Germline loops: CDR1 SGHTA, CDR2 FQGNSA. V was trimmed by 3 bases and J by 1 base, leaving 9 bases between them. The full variable domain, completed using reference TRBV7-2 and TRBJ1-1, is GAGVSQSPSNKVTEKGKDVELRCDPISGHTALYWYRQSLGQGLEFLIYFQGNSAPDKSGLPSDRFSAERTGGSVSTLTIQRTQQEDSAVYLCASSLGRWNTEAFFGQGTRLTVV.

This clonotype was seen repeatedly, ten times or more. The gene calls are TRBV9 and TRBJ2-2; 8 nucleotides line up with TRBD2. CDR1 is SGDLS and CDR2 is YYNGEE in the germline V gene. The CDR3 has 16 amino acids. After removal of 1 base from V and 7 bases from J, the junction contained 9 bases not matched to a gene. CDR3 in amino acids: CASSVSHPAGVGELFF. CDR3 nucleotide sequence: TGTGCCAGCAGCGTATCCCATCCAGCGGGAGTCGGGGAGCTGTTTTTT.

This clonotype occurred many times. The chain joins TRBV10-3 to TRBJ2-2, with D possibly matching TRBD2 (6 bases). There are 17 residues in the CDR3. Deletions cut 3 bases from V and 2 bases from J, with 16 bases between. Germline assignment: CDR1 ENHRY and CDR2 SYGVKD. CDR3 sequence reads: CAISESPGTHNTGELFF. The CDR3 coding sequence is TGTGCCATCAGTGAAAGCCCCGGGACTCACAACACCGGGGAGCTGTTTTTT.

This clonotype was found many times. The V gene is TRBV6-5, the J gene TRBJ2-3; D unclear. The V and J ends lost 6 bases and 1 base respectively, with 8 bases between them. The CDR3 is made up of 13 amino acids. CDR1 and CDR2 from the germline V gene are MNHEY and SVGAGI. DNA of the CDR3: TGTGCCAGCAGGATAGTGGGCACAGATACGCAGTATTTT. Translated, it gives CASRIVGTDTQYF.

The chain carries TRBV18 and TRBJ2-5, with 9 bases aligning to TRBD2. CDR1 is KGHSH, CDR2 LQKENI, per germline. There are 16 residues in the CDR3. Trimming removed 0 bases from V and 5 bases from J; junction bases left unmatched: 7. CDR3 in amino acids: CASSPPSGGSSETQYF. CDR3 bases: TGTGCCAGCTCACCACCTAGCGGGGGTTCATCGGAGACCCAGTACTTC.

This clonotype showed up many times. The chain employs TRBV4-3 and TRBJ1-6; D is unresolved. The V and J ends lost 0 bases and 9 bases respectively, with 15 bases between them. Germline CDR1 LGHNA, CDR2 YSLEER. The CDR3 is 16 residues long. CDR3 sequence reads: CASSQDQTSSGSPLHF. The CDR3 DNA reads TGCGCCAGCAGCCAAGATCAGACCTCTTCGGGTTCACCCCTCCACTTT.

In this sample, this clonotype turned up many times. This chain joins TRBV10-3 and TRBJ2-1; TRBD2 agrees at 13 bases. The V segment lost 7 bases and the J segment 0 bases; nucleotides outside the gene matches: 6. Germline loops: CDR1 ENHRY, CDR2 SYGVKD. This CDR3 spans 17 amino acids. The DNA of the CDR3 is TGTGCCATCAAAACTAGCGGGAGGGCCAGCTCCTACAATGAGCAGTTCTTC. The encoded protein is CAIKTSGRASSYNEQFF.

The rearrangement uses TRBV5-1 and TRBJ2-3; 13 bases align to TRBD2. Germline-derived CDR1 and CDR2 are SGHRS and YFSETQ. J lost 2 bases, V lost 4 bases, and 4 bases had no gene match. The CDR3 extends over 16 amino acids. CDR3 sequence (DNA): TGCGCCAGCAGCACGACTAGCGGGGGGTACACAGATACGCAGTATTTT. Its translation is CASSTTSGGYTDTQYF.

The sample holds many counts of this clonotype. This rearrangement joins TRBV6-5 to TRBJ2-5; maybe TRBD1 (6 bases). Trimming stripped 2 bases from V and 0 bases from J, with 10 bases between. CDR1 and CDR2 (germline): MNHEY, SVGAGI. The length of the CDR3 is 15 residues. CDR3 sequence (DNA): TGTGCCAGCAGTTACATTAGGGACAACCAAGAGACCCAGTACTTC. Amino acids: CASSYIRDNQETQYF.

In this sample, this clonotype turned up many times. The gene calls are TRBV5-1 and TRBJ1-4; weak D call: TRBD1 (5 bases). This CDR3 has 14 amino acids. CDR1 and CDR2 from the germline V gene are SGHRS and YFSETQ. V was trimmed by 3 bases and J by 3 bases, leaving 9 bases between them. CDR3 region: CASSSSTANEKLFF. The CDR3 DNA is TGCGCCAGCAGCTCGTCGACAGCTAATGAAAAACTGTTTTTT. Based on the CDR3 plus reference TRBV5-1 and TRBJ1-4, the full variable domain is KAGVTQTPRYLIKTRGQQVTLSCSPISGHRSVSWYQQTPGQGLQFLFEYFSETQRNKGNFPGRFSGRQFSNSRSEMNVSTLELGDSALYLCASSSSTANEKLFFGSGTQLSVL.

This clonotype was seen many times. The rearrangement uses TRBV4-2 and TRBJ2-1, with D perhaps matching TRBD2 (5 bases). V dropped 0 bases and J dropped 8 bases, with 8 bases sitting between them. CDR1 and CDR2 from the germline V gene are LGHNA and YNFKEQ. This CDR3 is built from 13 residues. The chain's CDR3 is CASSQDGKDEQFF. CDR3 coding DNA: TGTGCCAGCAGCCAAGACGGGAAAGATGAGCAGTTCTTC.

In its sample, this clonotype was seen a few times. In DNA form, the CDR3 reads TGTGCCAGCAGTCCAAATCAGGGAGCGGGCGTTGGTAACATTCAGTACTTC. This codes for CASSPNQGAGVGNIQYF. The chain carries TRBV7-2 and TRBJ2-4; tentatively, D is TRBD2 (6 bases). Germline assignment: CDR1 SGHTA and CDR2 FQGNSA. CDR3 length equals 17 residues. V was trimmed by 6 bases and J by 7 bases, leaving 25 bases between them. Full variable domain (outside the CDR3, taken from reference TRBV7-2 and TRBJ2-4): GAGVSQSPSNKVTEKGKDVELRCDPISGHTALYWYRQSLGQGLEFLIYFQGNSAPDKSGLPSDRFSAERTGGSVSTLTIQRTQQEDSAVYLCASSPNQGAGVGNIQYFGAGTRLSVL.

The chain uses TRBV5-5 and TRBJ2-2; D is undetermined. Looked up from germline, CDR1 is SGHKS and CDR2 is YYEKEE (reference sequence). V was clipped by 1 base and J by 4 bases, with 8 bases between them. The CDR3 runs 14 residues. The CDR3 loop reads CASSLFLVTGELFF. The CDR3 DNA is TGTGCCAGCAGCTTGTTCCTAGTCACCGGGGAGCTGTTTTTT.

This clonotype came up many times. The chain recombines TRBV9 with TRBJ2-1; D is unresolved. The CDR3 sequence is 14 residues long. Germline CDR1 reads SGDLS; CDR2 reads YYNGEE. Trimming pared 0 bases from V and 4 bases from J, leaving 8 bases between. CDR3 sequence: CASSVVTEYNEQFF. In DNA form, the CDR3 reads TGTGCCAGCAGCGTAGTTACAGAATACAATGAGCAGTTCTTC. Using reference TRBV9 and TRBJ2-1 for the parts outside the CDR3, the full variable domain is DSGVTQTPKHLITATGQRVTLRCSPRSGDLSVYWYQQSLDQGLQFLIQYYNGEERAKGNILERFSAQQFPDLHSELNLSSLELGDSALYFCASSVVTEYNEQFFGPGTRLTVL.

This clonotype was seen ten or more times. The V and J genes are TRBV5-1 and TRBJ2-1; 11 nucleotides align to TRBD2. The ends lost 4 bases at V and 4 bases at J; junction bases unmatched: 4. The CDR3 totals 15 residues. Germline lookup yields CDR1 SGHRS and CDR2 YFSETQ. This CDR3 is CASSRLAGTYNEQFF. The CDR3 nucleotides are TGCGCCAGCAGCCGACTAGCGGGGACTTACAATGAGCAGTTCTTC. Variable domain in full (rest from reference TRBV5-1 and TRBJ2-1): KAGVTQTPRYLIKTRGQQVTLSCSPISGHRSVSWYQQTPGQGLQFLFEYFSETQRNKGNFPGRFSGRQFSNSRSEMNVSTLELGDSALYLCASSRLAGTYNEQFFGPGTRLTVL.